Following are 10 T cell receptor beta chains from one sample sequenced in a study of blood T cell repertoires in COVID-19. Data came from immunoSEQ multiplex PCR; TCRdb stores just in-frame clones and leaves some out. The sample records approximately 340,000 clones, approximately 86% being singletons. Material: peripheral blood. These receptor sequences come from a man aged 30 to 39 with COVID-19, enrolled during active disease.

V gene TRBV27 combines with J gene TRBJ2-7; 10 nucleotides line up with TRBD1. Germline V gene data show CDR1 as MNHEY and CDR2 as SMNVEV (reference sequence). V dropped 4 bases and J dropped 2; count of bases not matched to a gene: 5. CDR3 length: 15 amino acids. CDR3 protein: CASSSRGQGAYEQYF. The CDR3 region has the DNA TGTGCCAGCAGTTCGCGCGGACAGGGGGCCTACGAGCAGTACTTC.

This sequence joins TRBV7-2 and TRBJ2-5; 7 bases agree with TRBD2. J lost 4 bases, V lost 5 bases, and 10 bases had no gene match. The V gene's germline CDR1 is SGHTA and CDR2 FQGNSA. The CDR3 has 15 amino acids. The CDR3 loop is CASSPRPGGGETQYF. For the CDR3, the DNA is TGTGCCAGCAGCCCCCGCCCGGGCGGGGGAGAGACCCAGTACTTC.

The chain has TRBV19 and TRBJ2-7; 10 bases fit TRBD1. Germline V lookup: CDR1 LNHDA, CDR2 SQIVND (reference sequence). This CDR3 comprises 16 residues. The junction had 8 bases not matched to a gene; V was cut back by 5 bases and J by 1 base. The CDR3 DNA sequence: TGTGCCAGTAGTTCTTATCCGGGACAGGGGTCCTACGAGCAGTACTTC. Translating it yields CASSSYPGQGSYEQYF.

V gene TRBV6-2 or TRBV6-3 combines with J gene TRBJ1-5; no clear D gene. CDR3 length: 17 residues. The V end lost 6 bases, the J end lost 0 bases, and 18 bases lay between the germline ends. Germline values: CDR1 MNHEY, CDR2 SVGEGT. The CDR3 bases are TGTGCCAGCAGCTCGGGATTGGGCTCCTATAGCAATCAGCCCCAGCATTTT. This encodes CASSSGLGSYSNQPQHF.

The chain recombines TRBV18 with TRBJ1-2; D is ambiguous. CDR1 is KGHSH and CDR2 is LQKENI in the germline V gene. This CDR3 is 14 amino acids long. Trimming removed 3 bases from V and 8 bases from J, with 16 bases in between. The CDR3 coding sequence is TGTGCCAGCTCACCCCGATTGGAGGAGCCGGGCTACACCTTC. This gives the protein CASSPRLEEPGYTF.

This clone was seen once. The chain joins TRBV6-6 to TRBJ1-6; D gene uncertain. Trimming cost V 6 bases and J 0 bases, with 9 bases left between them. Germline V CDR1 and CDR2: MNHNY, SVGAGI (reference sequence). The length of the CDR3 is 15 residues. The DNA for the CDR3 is TGTGCCAGCAGCCCCCGAGACTCCTATAATTCACCCCTCCACTTT. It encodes CASSPRDSYNSPLHF.

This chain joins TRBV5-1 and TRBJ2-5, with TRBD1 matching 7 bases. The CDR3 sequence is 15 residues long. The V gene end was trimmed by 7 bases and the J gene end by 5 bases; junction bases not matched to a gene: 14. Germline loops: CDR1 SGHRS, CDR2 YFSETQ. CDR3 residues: CASGENRGFGETQYF. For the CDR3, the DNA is TGCGCCAGCGGTGAGAACAGGGGTTTCGGGGAGACCCAGTACTTC.

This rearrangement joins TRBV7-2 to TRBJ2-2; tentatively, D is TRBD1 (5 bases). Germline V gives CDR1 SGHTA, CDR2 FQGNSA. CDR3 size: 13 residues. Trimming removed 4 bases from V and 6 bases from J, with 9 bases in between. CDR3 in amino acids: CASSSGLAGELFF. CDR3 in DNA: TGTGCCAGCAGCTCAGGGCTTGCCGGGGAGCTGTTTTTT.

The CDR3 coding sequence is TGTGCCAGCAGCTCGGGACAGGGTACAGGCTCCTACAATGAGCAGTTCTTC. Translating it yields CASSSGQGTGSYNEQFF. This chain uses TRBV11-3 with TRBJ2-1; the match to TRBD1 covers 9 bases. The junction had 7 bases not matched to a gene; V was cut back by 4 bases and J by 0 bases. There are 17 residues in the CDR3. Germline V gene sequence: CDR1 SGHNT, CDR2 YENEEA.

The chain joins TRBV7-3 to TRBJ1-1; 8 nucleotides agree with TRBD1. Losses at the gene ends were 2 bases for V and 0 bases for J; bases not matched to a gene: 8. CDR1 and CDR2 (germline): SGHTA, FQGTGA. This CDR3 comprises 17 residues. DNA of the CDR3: TGTGCCAGCAGCTTATACCCAGGGGGCCTAATGAACACTGAAGCTTTCTTT. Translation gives CASSLYPGGLMNTEAFF.